This T cell receptor (beta chain) is from a study of T cell responses to AZD1222 COVID-19 vaccine. The germline V gene encodes CDR1 SEHNR and CDR2 FQNEAQ (reference sequence). V was shortened by 6 bases and J by 2 bases, with 14 bases between the two germline ends. The CDR3 sequence is 15 residues long. Study-wide findings and caveats: Nearly half of spike-specific TCRs reportedly target unmutated variant regions. A mostly white British donor set with more females was recruited, and clonal diversity was possibly underestimated. The repertoires were collected only after the peak T cell response. Spike-specific TCR depth and breadth grew after two AZD1222 doses.

Repertoires were generated with immunoSEQ multiplex PCR, while TCRdb's copy carries only in-frame clones and drops some. The table lists roughly 140,000 clones, 90% to 95% of them singletons. As concerns this clone: No antigen is known for it.

The chain links TRBV7-9 to TRBJ1-3; D possibly corresponds to TRBD1 (6 bases). Sample: peripheral blood, taken after recovery from COVID-19. This TCR came from an adult who had recovered from COVID-19. The CDR3, as DNA: TGTGCCAGCAGGGTCGCGGGGGGGCCTGGAAACACCATATATTTT. Translated: CASRVAGGPGNTIYF.